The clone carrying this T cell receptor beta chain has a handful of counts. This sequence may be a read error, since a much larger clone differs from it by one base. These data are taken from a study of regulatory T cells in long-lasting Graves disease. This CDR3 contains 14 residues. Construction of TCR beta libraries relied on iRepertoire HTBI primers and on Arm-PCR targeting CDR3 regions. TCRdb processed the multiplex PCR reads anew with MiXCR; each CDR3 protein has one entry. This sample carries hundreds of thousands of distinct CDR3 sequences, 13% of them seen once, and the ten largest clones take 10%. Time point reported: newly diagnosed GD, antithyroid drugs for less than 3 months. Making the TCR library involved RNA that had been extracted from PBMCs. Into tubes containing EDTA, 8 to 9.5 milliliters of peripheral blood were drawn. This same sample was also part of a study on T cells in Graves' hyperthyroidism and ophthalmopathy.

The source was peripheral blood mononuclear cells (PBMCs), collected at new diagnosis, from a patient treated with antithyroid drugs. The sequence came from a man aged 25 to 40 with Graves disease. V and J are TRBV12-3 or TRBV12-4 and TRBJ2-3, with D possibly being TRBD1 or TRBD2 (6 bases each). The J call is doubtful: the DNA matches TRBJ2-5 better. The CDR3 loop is CASSLGGAERTQYF. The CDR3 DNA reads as TGTGCCAGCAGTTTGGGGGGCGCCGAGCGGACCCAGTACTTC.